Presented here are 21 T cell receptor beta chains from one specimen sequenced in a study of T cell repertoires in cytomegalovirus infection. TCRdb analysed the reads with MiXCR anew, one entry per CDR3 protein. The sample carries some 680,000 distinct CDR3 sequences, about 40% recorded once. Sample: PBMCs. Every receptor here comes from a human donor in good health (CMV status not recorded). Some clones in this sample may be carry-over from other donors' samples.

This chain uses TRBV9 with TRBJ2-3; TRBD2 agrees at 16 bases. CDR3 length equals 20 residues. V was clipped by 2 bases and J by 3 bases; unmatched bases: 12. The germline V gene encodes CDR1 SGDLS and CDR2 YYNGEE. The CDR3 loop is CASSVGPGLAGGRPTDTQYF. CDR3 nucleotide sequence: TGTGCCAGCAGCGTCGGACCGGGACTAGCGGGGGGGAGGCCGACAGATACGCAGTATTTT.

This clonotype was picked up a small number of times. The V call is TRBV6-6, the J call TRBJ1-1, with TRBD1 matching over 8 bases. Germline CDR1 reads MNHNY; CDR2 reads SVGAGI (reference sequence). The CDR3 loop spans 16 amino acids. V lost 6 bases, J lost 0 bases, and 9 bases stayed unmatched. The CDR3 reads CASRTGQGPMNTEAFF. CDR3 DNA sequence: TGTGCCAGCAGGACAGGACAGGGCCCAATGAACACTGAAGCTTTCTTT.

This clonotype occurred a few times. This sequence joins TRBV28 and TRBJ1-5; no firm D call. Germline-derived CDR1 and CDR2 are MDHEN and SYDVKM. CDR3 length: 14 residues. Trimming removed 5 bases at V and 4 bases at J, with 12 bases between. The CDR3 sequence: CASSLIGRNQPQHF. DNA of the CDR3: TGTGCCAGCAGTCTAATCGGGAGGAATCAGCCCCAGCATTTT.

This clonotype was observed at least ten times. J is TRBJ2-7 and V is TRBV7-8; perhaps TRBD1 as D (5 bases). V lost 5 bases to trimming and J lost 2 bases, with 25 bases between them. CDR1 and CDR2 (germline): SGHVS, FQNEAQ. The CDR3 length is 18 residues. CDR3 protein: CASSHRTPIREFTYEQYF. The CDR3 DNA reads as TGTGCCAGCAGCCACCGGACACCGATACGCGAATTTACCTACGAGCAGTACTTC.

This clonotype was seen at least ten times. The chain recombines TRBV28 with TRBJ2-2, with D unresolved. Germline V lookup: CDR1 MDHEN, CDR2 SYDVKM. The V gene lost 3 bases and the J gene lost 4 bases, with 12 bases spanning the gap. CDR3 size: 15 residues. The CDR3 here is CASSLVPLSTGELFF. The DNA for the CDR3 is TGTGCCAGCAGTTTGGTACCCCTCAGCACCGGGGAGCTGTTTTTT.

The CDR3 is CASSQNPGQGYEQYF. CDR3 bases: TGCGCCAGCAGCCAAAACCCGGGACAGGGGTACGAGCAGTACTTC. The chain links TRBV4-1 to TRBJ2-7; 10 bases map to TRBD1. From germline, CDR1 is MGHRA and CDR2 YSYEKL. Unmatched junction bases numbered 5, after V lost 2 bases and J lost 4 bases. CDR3 size: 15 residues.

The CDR3 sequence: CASSLGGQGDEWFIQEQFF. The CDR3 nucleotides are TGTGCCAGCAGCTTAGGGGGACAGGGGGACGAATGGTTTATCCAGGAGCAGTTCTTC. The V call is TRBV7-6, the J call TRBJ2-1; 11 nucleotides match TRBD1. V trimming: 1 base; J trimming: 10 bases; junction bases outside the gene matches: 18. The germline CDR1 and CDR2 sequences are SGHVS and FNYEAQ. The length of the CDR3 is 19 residues.

This clonotype was picked up a small number of times. The chain couples TRBV7-2 to TRBJ2-1; TRBD2 is a possible D gene (6 bases). V lost 1 base to trimming and J lost 7 bases, with 20 bases between them. Germline CDR1 reads SGHTA; CDR2 reads FQGNSA. CDR3 length equals 17 residues. The CDR3 DNA reads TGTGCCAGCAGCTTAGTGAGGGACTGGAGGATGGGGAATGAGCAGTTCTTC. It is translated as CASSLVRDWRMGNEQFF. The full variable domain, completed using reference TRBV7-2 and TRBJ2-1, is GAGVSQSPSNKVTEKGKDVELRCDPISGHTALYWYRQSLGQGLEFLIYFQGNSAPDKSGLPSDRFSAERTGGSVSTLTIQRTQQEDSAVYLCASSLVRDWRMGNEQFFGPGTRLTVL.

This clonotype has only one observation. The J gene is TRBJ2-1, the V gene TRBV20-1, with D tentatively TRBD1 (5 bases). The CDR3 length is 12 residues. In germline, CDR1 is DFQATT, CDR2 SNEGSKA (reference sequence). Trimming removed 4 bases at V and 8 bases at J, with 12 bases between. CDR3 amino acids: CSAKKLGHEQFF. Written as DNA, the CDR3 is TGCAGTGCTAAGAAGCTGGGGCATGAGCAGTTCTTC.

This clonotype has ten or more counts. The genes are TRBV6-1 and TRBJ2-1; 8 bases match TRBD2. CDR1 is MNHNS, CDR2 SASEGT, per germline. The CDR3 extends over 15 amino acids. V dropped 6 bases and J dropped 2; count of bases not matched to a gene: 6. The CDR3 DNA reads TGTGCCAGCAGCCGACTAGCGACTCCCTACAATGAGCAGTTCTTC. It is translated as CASSRLATPYNEQFF.

This clonotype turned up a few times. The gene calls are TRBV7-2 and TRBJ2-7; TRBD1 matches at 8 bases. CDR3 length equals 15 residues. Looked up from germline, CDR1 is SGHTA and CDR2 is FQGNSA. V lost 5 bases to trimming and J lost 1 base; unmatched junction nucleotides: 7. CDR3 DNA sequence: TGTGCCAGCAGCCAAACAGGGGGAGTATCCTACGAGCAGTACTTC. It is translated as CASSQTGGVSYEQYF.

The V and J genes are TRBV12-3 or TRBV12-4 and TRBJ1-6; unclear D gene. The V gene lost 2 bases and the J gene lost 10 bases, with 12 bases spanning the gap. This CDR3 contains 14 residues. CDR3 residues: CASSLYPSGSPLHF. CDR3 coding DNA: TGTGCCAGCAGTTTATATCCCTCGGGGTCACCCCTCCACTTT.

The genes are TRBV18 and TRBJ1-1, with D possibly being TRBD1 (6 bases). The ends were cut back, 6 bases at V and 1 base at J, with 12 bases in the middle. CDR1 is KGHSH, CDR2 LQKENI, per germline. The CDR3 extends over 14 amino acids. The CDR3 bases are TGTGCCAGCTCCCGGGACAAGGGGAACACTGAAGCTTTCTTT. This codes for CASSRDKGNTEAFF.

The gene calls are TRBV5-6 and TRBJ2-1; 9 bases line up with TRBD1. Germline CDR1 SGHDT, CDR2 YYEEEE. The junction had 13 bases not matched to a gene; V was cut back by 2 bases and J by 7 bases. The CDR3 loop spans 17 amino acids. CDR3 bases: TGTGCCAGCAGCTTTTTTTATCCGGGACAGGGCTGGAATGAGCAGTTCTTC. It specifies CASSFFYPGQGWNEQFF.

The rearrangement links TRBV5-1 to TRBJ1-5; D might be TRBD1 (6 bases). V was cut by 2 bases and J by 7 bases, with 16 bases left in between. CDR1 is SGHRS, CDR2 YFSETQ, per germline. CDR3 length: 15 amino acids. CDR3 in amino acids: CASSFAGAFGQPQHF. CDR3 coding DNA: TGCGCCAGCAGCTTTGCAGGGGCGTTTGGACAGCCCCAGCATTTT.

The chain recombines TRBV28 with TRBJ1-4; tentatively, D is TRBD1 (6 bases). This CDR3 is 15 amino acids long. Germline lookup yields CDR1 MDHEN and CDR2 SYDVKM. Trimming took 5 bases from V and 5 from J, leaving 15 bases between them. The CDR3 bases are TGTGCCAGCAGTCCCCTACAGGGCCCCAATGAAAAACTGTTTTTT. Its protein product is CASSPLQGPNEKLFF.

CDR3: CASSKGGSQPQHF. The CDR3 coding sequence is TGTGCCAGCAGTAAGGGAGGAAGCCAGCCCCAGCATTTT. This chain connects TRBV12-3 or TRBV12-4 to TRBJ1-5, with no clear D. V was cut by 5 bases and J by 7 bases, with 12 bases left in between. The CDR3 extends over 13 amino acids.

This clonotype was recorded a few times. This chain connects TRBV7-2 to TRBJ2-5; no clear D. The CDR3 has 13 residues. CDR1 and CDR2 from the germline V gene are SGHTA and FQGNSA. V dropped 3 bases and J dropped 5 bases, with 10 bases sitting between them. This CDR3 is CASSFAPGETQYF. CDR3 coding DNA: TGTGCCAGCAGCTTCGCCCCGGGCGAGACCCAGTACTTC. Filled out from reference TRBV7-2 and TRBJ2-5, the complete variable domain reads GAGVSQSPSNKVTEKGKDVELRCDPISGHTALYWYRQSLGQGLEFLIYFQGNSAPDKSGLPSDRFSAERTGGSVSTLTIQRTQQEDSAVYLCASSFAPGETQYFGPGTRLLVL.

This clonotype was picked up a small number of times. CDR3 protein: CASSVADSHYEQYF. The CDR3 DNA reads TGTGCCAGCAGCGTAGCGGACAGCCACTACGAGCAGTACTTC. This sequence joins TRBV9 and TRBJ2-7, with a tentative D call TRBD1 (6 bases). The CDR3 runs to 14 residues. V lost 0 bases, J lost 3 bases, and 10 bases lay in between. The germline V gene has CDR1 SGDLS and CDR2 YYNGEE.

This clonotype has more than one count but fewer than ten. V gene TRBV5-5 combines with J gene TRBJ2-7, with D possibly matching TRBD1 (6 bases). The CDR3 has 16 amino acids. V gave up 4 bases and J gave up 3 bases, with 20 bases separating them. Germline CDR1 and CDR2: SGHKS and YYEKEE (reference sequence). The CDR3 here is CASSQATGILLYEQYF. CDR3 DNA: TGTGCCAGCAGCCAAGCTACAGGGATTCTCCTCTACGAGCAGTACTTC.

V and J are TRBV19 and TRBJ2-1; no definite D call. The CDR3 is made up of 13 amino acids. The V end lost 5 bases, the J end lost 8 bases, and 13 bases lay between the germline ends. CDR1 is LNHDA and CDR2 is SQIVND in the germline V gene (reference sequence). CDR3 protein: CASSFLFRDEQFF. The CDR3 bases are TGTGCCAGTAGTTTCCTATTCCGGGATGAGCAGTTCTTC.